Sequencing of this T cell receptor beta chain was carried out in a study of T cells after yellow fever vaccination. Study-wide findings and caveats: Booster sampling recovered most clones from primary vaccination (nearly 98% CD4, 88% CD8).

Template-switching 5'RACE yielded the TCR cDNA; a universal primer site and UMIs were added in the process. TCRdb fed the 5' RACE reads into MiXCR, producing one record per CDR3 protein. The sample shows hundreds of thousands of distinct CDR3 sequences, 9% to 15% of them seen only once. V was trimmed by 1 base and J by 5 bases, leaving 15 bases between them. CDR3 length equals 15 residues. CDR1 is SGHTA, CDR2 FQGNSA, per germline. Points on this clonotype: Antigen unknown.

The chain employs TRBV7-2 and TRBJ2-7; TRBD2 is a possible D gene (5 bases). The specimen was PBMCs, collected on the day of the yellow fever booster vaccination. The clonotype comes from a man aged 25 to 40 who received the YFV17D yellow fever vaccine. CDR3 DNA sequence: TGTGCCAGCAGCTTAGGGGGAGTGCTAAGCCACGAGCAGTACTTC. Protein product: CASSLGGVLSHEQYF.